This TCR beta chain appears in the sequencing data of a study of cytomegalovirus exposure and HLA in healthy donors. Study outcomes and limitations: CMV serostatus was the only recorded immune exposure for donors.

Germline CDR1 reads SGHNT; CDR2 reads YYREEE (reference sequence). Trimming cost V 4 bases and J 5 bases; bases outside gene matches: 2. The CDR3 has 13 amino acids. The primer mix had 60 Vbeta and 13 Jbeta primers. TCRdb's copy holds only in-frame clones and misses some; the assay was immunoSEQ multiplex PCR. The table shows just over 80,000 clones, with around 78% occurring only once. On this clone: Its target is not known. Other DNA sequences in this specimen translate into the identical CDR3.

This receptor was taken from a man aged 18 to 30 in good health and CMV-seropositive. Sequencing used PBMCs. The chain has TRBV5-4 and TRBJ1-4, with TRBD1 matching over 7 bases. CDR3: CASSLGQNEKLFF. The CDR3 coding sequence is TGTGCCAGCAGCCTGGGACAGAATGAAAAACTGTTTTTT.